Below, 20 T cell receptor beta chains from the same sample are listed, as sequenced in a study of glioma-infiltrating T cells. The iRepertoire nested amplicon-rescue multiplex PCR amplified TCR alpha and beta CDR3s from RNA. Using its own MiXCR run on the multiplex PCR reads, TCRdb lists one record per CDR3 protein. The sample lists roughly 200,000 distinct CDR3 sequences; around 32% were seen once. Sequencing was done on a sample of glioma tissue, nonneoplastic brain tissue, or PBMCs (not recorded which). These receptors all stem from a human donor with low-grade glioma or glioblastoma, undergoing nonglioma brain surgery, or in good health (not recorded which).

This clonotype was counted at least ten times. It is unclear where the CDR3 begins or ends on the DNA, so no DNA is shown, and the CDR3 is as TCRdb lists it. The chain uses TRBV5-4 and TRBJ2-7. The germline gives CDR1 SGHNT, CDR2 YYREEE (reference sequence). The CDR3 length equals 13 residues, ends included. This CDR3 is CASSLEQYVEQYF.

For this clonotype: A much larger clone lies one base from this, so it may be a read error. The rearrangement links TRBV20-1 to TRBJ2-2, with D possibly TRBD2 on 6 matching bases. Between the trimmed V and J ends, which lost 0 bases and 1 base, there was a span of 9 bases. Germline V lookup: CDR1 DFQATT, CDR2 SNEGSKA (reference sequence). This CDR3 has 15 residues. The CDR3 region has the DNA TGCAGTGCTAGAGATATGGGGGGGAACACCGGGGAGCTGTTTTTT. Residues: CSARDMGGNTGELFF.

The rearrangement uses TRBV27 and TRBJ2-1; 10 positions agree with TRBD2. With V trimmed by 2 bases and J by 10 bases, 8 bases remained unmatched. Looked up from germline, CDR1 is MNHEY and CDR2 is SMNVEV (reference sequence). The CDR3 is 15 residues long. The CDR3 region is CASSLGRAGGREQFF. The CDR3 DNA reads TGTGCCAGCAGTTTAGGGCGAGCGGGAGGGCGGGAGCAGTTCTTC.

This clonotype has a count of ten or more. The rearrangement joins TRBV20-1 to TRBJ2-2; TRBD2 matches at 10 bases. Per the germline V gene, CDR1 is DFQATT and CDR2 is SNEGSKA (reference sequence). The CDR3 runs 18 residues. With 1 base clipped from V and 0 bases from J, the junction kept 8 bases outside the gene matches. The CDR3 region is CSARVLAGDETNTGELFF. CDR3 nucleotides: TGCAGTGCTAGAGTTCTAGCGGGAGACGAGACGAACACCGGGGAGCTGTTTTTT.

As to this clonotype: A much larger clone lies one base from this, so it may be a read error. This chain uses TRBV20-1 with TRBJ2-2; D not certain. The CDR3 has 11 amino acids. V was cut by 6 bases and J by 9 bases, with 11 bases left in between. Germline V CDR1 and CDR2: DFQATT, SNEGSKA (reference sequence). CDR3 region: CSAQGQRELFF. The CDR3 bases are TGCAGTGCCCAAGGCCAACGGGAGCTGTTTTTT.

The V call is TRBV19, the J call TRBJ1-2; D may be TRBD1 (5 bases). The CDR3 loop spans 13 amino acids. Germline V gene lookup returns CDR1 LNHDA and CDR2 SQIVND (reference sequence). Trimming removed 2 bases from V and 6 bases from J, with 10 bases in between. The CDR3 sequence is CASSIQGKDGYTF. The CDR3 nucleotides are TGTGCCAGTAGTATACAGGGAAAGGATGGCTACACCTTC.

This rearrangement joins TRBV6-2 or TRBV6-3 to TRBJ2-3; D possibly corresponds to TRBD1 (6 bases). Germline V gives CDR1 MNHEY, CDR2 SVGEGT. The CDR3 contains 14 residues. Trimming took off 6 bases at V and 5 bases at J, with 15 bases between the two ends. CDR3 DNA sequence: TGTGCCAGCAGCTCGGACAGACGGCAAGATACGCAGTATTTT. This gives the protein CASSSDRRQDTQYF.

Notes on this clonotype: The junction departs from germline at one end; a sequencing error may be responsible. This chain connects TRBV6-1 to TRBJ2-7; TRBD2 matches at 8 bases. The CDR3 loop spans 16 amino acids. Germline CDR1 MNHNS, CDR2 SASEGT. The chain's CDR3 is CASSARIGTRVDEKYF. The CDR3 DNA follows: TGTGCCAGCAGTGCAAGAATCGGGACTAGGGTCGACGAGAAGTACTTC.

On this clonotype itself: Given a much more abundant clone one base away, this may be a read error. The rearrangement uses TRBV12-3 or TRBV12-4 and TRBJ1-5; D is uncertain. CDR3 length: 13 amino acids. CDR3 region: CASSFPGDQPKHF. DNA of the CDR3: TGTGCCAGCAGTTTCCCCGGAGATCAGCCCAAGCATTTT.

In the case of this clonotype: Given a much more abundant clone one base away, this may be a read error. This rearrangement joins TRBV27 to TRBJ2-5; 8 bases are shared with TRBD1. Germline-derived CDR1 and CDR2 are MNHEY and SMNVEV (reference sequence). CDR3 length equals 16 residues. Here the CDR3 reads CASSLAGQGNQESQYF. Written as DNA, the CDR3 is TGTGCCAGCAGCTTAGCTGGACAGGGAAACCAAGAGAGCCAGTACTTC.

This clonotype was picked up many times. The CDR3 nucleotides read TGCAGTGCTAGTGAAGGCGTAGATCGGGATACGCAGTATTTT. Translating it yields CSASEGVDRDTQYF. The chain recombines TRBV20-1 with TRBJ2-3; no definite D call. V lost 3 bases and J lost 6, with 16 bases in between. The CDR3 is 14 amino acids. Germline V gene data show CDR1 as DFQATT and CDR2 as SNEGSKA (reference sequence).

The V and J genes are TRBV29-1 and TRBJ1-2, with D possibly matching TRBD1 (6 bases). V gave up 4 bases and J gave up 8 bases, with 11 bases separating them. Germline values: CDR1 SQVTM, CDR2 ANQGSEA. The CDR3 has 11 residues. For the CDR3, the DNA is TGCAGCGTTGGGGCCGGGGGCGGCTACACCTTC. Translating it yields CSVGAGGGYTF.

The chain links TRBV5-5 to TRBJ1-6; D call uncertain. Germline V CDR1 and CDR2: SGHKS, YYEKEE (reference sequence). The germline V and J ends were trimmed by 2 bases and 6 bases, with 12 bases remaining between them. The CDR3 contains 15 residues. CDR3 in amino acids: CASSFDNTVNSPLHF. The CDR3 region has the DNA TGTGCCAGCAGCTTCGATAACACCGTTAATTCACCCCTCCACTTT.

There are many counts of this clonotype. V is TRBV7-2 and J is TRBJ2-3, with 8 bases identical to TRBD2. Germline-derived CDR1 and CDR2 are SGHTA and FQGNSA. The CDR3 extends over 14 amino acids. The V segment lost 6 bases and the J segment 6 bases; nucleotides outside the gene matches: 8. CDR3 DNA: TGTGCCAGCAGGATCAGCGGGAGAGGCGATACGCAGTATTTT. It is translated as CASRISGRGDTQYF. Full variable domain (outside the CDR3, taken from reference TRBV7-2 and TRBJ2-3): GAGVSQSPSNKVTEKGKDVELRCDPISGHTALYWYRQSLGQGLEFLIYFQGNSAPDKSGLPSDRFSAERTGGSVSTLTIQRTQQEDSAVYLCASRISGRGDTQYFGPGTRLTVL.

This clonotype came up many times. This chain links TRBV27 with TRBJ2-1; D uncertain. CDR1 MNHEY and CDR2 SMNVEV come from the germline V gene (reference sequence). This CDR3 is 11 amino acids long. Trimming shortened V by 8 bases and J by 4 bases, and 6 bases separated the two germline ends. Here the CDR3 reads CASQQYNEQFF. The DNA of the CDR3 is TGTGCCAGCCAACAGTACAATGAGCAGTTCTTC.

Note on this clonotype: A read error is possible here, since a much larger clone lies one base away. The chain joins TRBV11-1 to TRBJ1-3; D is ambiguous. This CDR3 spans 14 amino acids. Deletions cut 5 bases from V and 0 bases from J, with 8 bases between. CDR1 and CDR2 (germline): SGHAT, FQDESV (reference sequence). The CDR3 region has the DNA TGTGCCAGCAGCGCGATGCTCTCTGGAAACACCATATATTTT. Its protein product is CASSAMLSGNTIYF.

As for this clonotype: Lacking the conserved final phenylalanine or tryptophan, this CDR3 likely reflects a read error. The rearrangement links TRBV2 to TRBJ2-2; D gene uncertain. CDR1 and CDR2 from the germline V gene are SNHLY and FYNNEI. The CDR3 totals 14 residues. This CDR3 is CASSQVTHTGELFL. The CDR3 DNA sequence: TGCGCCAGCAGCCAAGTAACTCACACCGGGGAGCTGTTTCTT.

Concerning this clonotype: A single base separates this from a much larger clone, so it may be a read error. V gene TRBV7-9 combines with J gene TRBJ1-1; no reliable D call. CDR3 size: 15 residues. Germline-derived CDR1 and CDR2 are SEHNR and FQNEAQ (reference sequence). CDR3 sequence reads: CANSFEAMAYTEAFF. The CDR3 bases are TGTGCCAACAGCTTCGAAGCTATGGCGTACACTGAAGCTTTCTTT.

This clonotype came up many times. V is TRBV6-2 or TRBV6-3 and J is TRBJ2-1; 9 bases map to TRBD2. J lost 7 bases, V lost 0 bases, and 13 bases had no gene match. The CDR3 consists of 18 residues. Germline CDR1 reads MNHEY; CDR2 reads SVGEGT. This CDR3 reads CASSYSIGTSSGVNEQFF. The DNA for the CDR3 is TGTGCCAGCAGTTACTCGATAGGGACTAGCTCTGGGGTGAATGAGCAGTTCTTC.

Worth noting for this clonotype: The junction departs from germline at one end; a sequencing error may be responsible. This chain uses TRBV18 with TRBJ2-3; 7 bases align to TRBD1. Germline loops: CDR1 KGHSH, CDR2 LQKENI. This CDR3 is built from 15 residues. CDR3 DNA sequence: TGTGCCAGCTCATCTAGGACAGGAGAAACAGGTACGCAGTATTTT. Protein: CASSSRTGETGTQYF.